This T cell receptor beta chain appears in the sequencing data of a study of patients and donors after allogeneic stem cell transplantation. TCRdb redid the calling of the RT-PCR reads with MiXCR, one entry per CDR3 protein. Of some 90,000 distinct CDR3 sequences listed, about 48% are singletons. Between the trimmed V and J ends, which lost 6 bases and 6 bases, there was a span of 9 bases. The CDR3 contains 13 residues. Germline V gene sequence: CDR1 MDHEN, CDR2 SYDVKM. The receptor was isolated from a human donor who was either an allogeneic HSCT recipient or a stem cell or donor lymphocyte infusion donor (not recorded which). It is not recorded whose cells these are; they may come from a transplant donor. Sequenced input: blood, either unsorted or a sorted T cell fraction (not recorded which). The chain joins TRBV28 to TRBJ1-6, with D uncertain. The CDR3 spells CASSPGLNSPLHF. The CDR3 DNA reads TGTGCCAGCAGCCCCGGTCTTAATTCACCCCTCCACTTT.